The 2 T cell receptor beta chains given below trace back to one sample, sequenced in a study of CD8 T cells in Susac syndrome. Reverse transcription of about 0.5 to 1 ug RNA used random hexamers. TCRdb fed the immunoSEQ multiplex PCR reads into MiXCR, producing one record per CDR3 protein. The sample carries 200,000 to 250,000 distinct CDR3 sequences, 95% recorded once. Sequencing was done on a sample of CD4+ T cells from PBMCs. These receptors were taken from a human donor with multiple sclerosis.

Comment on this clonotype: At one end, the junction sequence differs from germline, possibly due to a read error. This sequence joins TRBV14 and TRBJ1-1; 7 bases map to TRBD1. In germline, CDR1 is SGHDN, CDR2 FVKESK. CDR3 length equals 15 residues. CDR3 in DNA: TGTGCCAGCAGCCGCCGAGACAGGGATCGTGTTGAAGTTTTCTTT. Translation gives CASSRRDRDRVEVFF.

This rearrangement joins TRBV20-1 to TRBJ2-1; 8 nucleotides line up with TRBD2. Trimming took 4 bases from V and 2 from J; bases not matched to a gene: 4. Germline V gene lookup returns CDR1 DFQATT and CDR2 SNEGSKA (reference sequence). The CDR3 length is 14 residues. This chain's CDR3 is CSATHSGTYNEQFF. CDR3 nucleotides: TGCAGTGCTACGCATAGCGGGACCTACAATGAGCAGTTCTTC.